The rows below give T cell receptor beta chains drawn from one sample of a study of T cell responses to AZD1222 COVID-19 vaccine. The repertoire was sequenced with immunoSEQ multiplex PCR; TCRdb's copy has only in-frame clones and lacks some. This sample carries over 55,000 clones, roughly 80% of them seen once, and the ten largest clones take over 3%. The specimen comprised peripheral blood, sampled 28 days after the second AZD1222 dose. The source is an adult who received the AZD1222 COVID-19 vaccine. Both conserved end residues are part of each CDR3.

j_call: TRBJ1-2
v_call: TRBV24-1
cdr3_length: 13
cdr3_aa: CATWDGTNYGYTF

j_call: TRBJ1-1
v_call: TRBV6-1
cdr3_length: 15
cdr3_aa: CASSDYSESNTEAFF

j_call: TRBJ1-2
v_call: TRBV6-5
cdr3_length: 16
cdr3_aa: CASSYAQGASNYGYTF

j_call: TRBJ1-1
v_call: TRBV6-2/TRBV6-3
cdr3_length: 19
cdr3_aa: CASSYQLGSRPQANTEAFF

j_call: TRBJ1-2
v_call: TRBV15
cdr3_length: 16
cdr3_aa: CATSRDRLRKGYGYTF

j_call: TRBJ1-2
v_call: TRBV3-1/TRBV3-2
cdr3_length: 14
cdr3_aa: CASSQRQSRDGYTF

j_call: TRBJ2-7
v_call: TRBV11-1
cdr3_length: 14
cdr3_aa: CASSPQGATYEQYF

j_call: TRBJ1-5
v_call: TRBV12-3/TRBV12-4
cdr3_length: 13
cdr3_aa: CASSLGVNQPQHF

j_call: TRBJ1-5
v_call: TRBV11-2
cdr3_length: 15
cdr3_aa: CASSLEGTANQPQHF

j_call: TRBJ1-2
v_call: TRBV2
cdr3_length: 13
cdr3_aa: CASSPDGTYGYTF

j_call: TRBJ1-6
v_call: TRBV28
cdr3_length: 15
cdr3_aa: CASSSHAQGNSPLHF

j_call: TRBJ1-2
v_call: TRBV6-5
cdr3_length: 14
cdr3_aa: CASSQDRDGYGYTF

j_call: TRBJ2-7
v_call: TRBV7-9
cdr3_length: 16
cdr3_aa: CASSSRTQGPYYEQYF

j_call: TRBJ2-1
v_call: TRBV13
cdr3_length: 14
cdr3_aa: CASSPWTATGEQFF

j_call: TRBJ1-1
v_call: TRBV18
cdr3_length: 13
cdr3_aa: CASSPGQGTEAFF

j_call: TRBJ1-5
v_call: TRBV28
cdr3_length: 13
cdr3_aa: CASEGQHNQPQHF

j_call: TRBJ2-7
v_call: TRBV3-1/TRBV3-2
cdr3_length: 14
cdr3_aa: CASSRAGGTNEQYF

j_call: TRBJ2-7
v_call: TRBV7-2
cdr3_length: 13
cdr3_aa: CASSRQEVGEQYF

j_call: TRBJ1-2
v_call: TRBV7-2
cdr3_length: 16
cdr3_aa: CASSLAWPGTNYGYTF

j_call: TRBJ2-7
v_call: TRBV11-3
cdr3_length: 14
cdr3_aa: CASSLGDTSYEQYF

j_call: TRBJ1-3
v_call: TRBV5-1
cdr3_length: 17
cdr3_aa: CASSLKPSTETGNTIYF

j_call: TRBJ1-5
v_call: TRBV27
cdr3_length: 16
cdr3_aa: CASSLSFGGVNQPQHF

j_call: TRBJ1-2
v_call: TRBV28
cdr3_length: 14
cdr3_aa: CASSYSRANYGYTF

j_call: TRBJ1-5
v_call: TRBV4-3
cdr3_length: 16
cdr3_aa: CASSLNRGLSNQPQHF

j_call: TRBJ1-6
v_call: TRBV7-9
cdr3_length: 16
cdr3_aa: CASSLGRTGDNSPLHF

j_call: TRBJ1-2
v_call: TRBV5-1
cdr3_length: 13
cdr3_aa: CASSFGQGYGYTF

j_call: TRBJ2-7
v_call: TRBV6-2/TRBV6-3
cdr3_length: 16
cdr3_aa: CASSYSLWPGRAEQYF

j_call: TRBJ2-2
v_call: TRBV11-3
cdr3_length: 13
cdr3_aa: CASSLERIEELFF

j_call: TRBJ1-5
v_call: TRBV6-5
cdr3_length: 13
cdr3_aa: CASSSQKDQPQHF

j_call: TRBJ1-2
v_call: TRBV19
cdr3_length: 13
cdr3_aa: CASSIGGHVSYTF

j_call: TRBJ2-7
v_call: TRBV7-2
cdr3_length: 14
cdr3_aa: CASSLSGGAYEQYF

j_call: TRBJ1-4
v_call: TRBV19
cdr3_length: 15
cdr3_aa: CASSVGQTTNEKLFF

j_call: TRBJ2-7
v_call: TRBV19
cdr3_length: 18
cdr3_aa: CASSPIWGDSQSTYEQYF

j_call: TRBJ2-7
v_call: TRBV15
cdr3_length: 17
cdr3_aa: CATSRDHTRDGAYEQYF

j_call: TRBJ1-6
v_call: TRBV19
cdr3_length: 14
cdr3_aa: CASTPTGTGSPLHF

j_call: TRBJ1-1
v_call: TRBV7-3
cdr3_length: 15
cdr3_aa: CASSLTQDMNTEAFF

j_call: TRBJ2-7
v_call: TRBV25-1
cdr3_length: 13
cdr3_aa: CASSHSGSYEQYF

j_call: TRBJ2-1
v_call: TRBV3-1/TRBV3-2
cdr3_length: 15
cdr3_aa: CASTLGQGAYNEQFF

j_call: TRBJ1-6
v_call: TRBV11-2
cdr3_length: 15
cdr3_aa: CASTRLGSNNSPLHF

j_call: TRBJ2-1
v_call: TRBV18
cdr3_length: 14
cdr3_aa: CASSPRDQGNEQFF

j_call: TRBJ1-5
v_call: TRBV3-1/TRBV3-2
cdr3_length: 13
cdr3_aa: CASSQVPNQPQHF

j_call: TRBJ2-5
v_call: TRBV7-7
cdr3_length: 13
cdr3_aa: CASSLDTQETQYF

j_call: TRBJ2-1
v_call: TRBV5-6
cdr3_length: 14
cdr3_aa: CASSLGGYYNEQFF

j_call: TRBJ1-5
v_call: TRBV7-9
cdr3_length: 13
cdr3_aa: CASSFTESQPQHF

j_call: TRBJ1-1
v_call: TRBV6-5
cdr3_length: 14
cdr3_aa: CASSSGVSNTEAFF

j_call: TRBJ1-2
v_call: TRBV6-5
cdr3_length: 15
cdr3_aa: CASSSQGAYRYGYTF

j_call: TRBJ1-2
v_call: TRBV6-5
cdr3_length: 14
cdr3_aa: CASHSLQGVGGYTF

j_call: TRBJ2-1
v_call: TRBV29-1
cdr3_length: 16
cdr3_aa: CSVEAADRESYNEQFF

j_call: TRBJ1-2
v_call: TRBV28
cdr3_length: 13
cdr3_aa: CATRGTPNYGYTF

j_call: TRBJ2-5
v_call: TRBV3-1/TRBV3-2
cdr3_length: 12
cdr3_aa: CASSQVGETQYF

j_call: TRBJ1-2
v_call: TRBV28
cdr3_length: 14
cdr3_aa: CASSPTVQLYGYTF

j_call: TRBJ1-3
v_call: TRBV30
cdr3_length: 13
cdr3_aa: CAGRELGRITIYF

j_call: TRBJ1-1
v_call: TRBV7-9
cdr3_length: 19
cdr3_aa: CASSLLTRGHQRGNTEAFF

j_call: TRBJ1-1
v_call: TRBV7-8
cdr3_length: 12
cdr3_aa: CASSLRDTEAFF

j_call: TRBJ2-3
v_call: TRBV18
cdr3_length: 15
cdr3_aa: CASSPERGSGDTQYF